These 22 T cell receptor beta chains were sequenced from one sample in a study of blood T cell repertoires in COVID-19. The table came from immunoSEQ multiplex PCR; TCRdb's copy has only in-frame clones and leaves some out. This sample has a few hundred thousand clones, with approximately 90% found just once. The material sequenced was peripheral blood. These receptors all come from a young man with COVID-19, enrolled during active disease.

The V call is TRBV4-1, the J call TRBJ2-5, with D possibly matching TRBD1 (5 bases). The CDR3 has 15 residues. V gave up 1 base and J gave up 3 bases, with 12 bases separating them. Germline V gives CDR1 MGHRA, CDR2 YSYEKL. In nucleotides, the CDR3 is TGCGCCAGCAGCCAAGGCGCGGACAAAGAAGAGACCCAGTACTTC. Translation gives CASSQGADKEETQYF.

This clone was counted only a few times. At one end, the junction sequence differs from germline, possibly due to a read error. The J gene is TRBJ2-5, the V gene TRBV7-7; 8 positions agree with TRBD2. Germline V gene lookup returns CDR1 SSHAT and CDR2 FNYEAQ (reference sequence). The CDR3 consists of 16 residues. The CDR3 is CASSLGVAGNQETQYF. Written as DNA, the CDR3 is TGTGCTAGCAGCTTAGGTGTAGCGGGGAATCAAGAGACCCAGTACTTC. The variable domain in full, completed from reference TRBV7-7 and TRBJ2-5, reads GAGVSQSPRYKVTKRGQDVTLRCDPISSHATLYWYQQALGQGPEFLTYFNYEAQPDKSGLPSDRFSAERPEGSISTLTIQRTEQRDSAMYRCASSLGVAGNQETQYFGPGTRLLVL.

This clone was counted ten times or more. The V call is TRBV5-8, the J call TRBJ1-1, with a weak D call TRBD1 (5 bases). The CDR3 loop spans 15 amino acids. Germline lookup yields CDR1 SGHTS and CDR2 YDEGEE. V gave up 4 bases and J gave up 0 bases, with 13 bases separating them. This CDR3 is CASSPEGTLNTEAFF. In nucleotides, the CDR3 is TGTGCCAGCAGCCCGGAGGGGACTCTGAACACTGAAGCTTTCTTT.

The genes are TRBV5-4 and TRBJ2-1; D may be TRBD2 (7 bases). Trimming cost V 5 bases and J 8 bases, with 20 bases left between them. The CDR3 loop spans 15 amino acids. Germline assignment: CDR1 SGHNT and CDR2 YYREEE (reference sequence). The CDR3 loop is CASRAGTGGGDEQFF. Written as DNA, the CDR3 is TGTGCCAGCAGGGCCGGGACCGGCGGGGGCGATGAGCAGTTCTTC.

This clone is a singleton in its sample. The genes are TRBV7-6 and TRBJ2-7; D possibly corresponds to TRBD1 (6 bases). Between the trimmed V and J ends, which lost 1 base and 2 bases, there was a span of 12 bases. CDR1 is SGHVS and CDR2 is FNYEAQ in the germline V gene. The CDR3 runs 15 residues. The chain's CDR3 is CASSLGDRGTYEQYF. The DNA of the CDR3 is TGTGCCAGCAGCTTAGGAGATAGGGGGACCTACGAGCAGTACTTC.

This chain links TRBV14 with TRBJ1-2; no definite D call. Looked up from germline, CDR1 is SGHDN and CDR2 is FVKESK. CDR3 size: 13 residues. V was pared by 0 bases and J by 5 bases, with 7 bases between. In nucleotides, the CDR3 is TGTGCCAGCAGCCAAGATCAGTTTTATGGCTACACCTTC. Protein: CASSQDQFYGYTF.

This clone was observed a single time. The chain has TRBV19 and TRBJ2-5; perhaps TRBD2 as D (6 bases). CDR1 is LNHDA and CDR2 is SQIVND in the germline V gene (reference sequence). This CDR3 comprises 12 residues. With 8 bases removed from V and 5 bases from J, the gap between germline ends came to 12 bases. CDR3 nucleotide sequence: TGTGCCAGTGGAAGGGCGGGGGAGACCCAGTACTTC. Its translation is CASGRAGETQYF.

CDR3 DNA: TGTGCCAGCAGGCTCATTCACACAGGGGGGGATAATGAGCAGTTCTTC. Its translation is CASRLIHTGGDNEQFF. This chain links TRBV3-1 (or the pseudogene TRBV3-2) with TRBJ2-1; perhaps TRBD1 as D (8 bases). Germline CDR1 LGHDT, CDR2 YNNKEL (reference sequence). The CDR3 length is 16 residues. V dropped 6 bases and J dropped 7 bases, with 22 bases sitting between them.

This clone was observed a single time. This chain links TRBV5-1 with TRBJ2-3; D not certain. V was clipped by 5 bases and J by 1 base, with 11 bases between them. Germline-derived CDR1 and CDR2 are SGHRS and YFSETQ. CDR3 length equals 14 residues. The CDR3 DNA reads TGCGCCAGCAGTGAGTCCCCCCGCACAGATACGCAGTATTTT. This sequence encodes CASSESPRTDTQYF.

This rearrangement joins TRBV10-1 to TRBJ2-2; TRBD1 matches at 9 bases. J lost 7 bases, V lost 5 bases, and 11 bases had no gene match. The germline V gene encodes CDR1 WNHNN and CDR2 SYGVQD (reference sequence). The CDR3 consists of 16 residues. Here the CDR3 reads CASSRPGTGTDGELFF. CDR3 in DNA: TGCGCCAGCAGTCGTCCCGGGACAGGGACCGACGGGGAGCTGTTTTTT.

This sequence joins TRBV3-1 (or the pseudogene TRBV3-2) and TRBJ2-2; TRBD2 matches 7 bases. This CDR3 is 17 amino acids long. Germline CDR1 and CDR2: LGHDT and YNNKEL (reference sequence). With 4 bases clipped from V and 3 bases from J, the junction kept 11 bases outside the gene matches. Here the CDR3 reads CASSPPGLRIDTGELFF. CDR3 sequence (DNA): TGTGCCAGCAGCCCCCCGGGACTAAGGATAGACACCGGGGAGCTGTTTTTT.

V gene TRBV5-4 combines with J gene TRBJ2-7, with TRBD1 as a possible D gene (5 bases). This CDR3 has 16 amino acids. The germline V and J ends were trimmed by 0 bases and 4 bases, with 17 bases remaining between them. Germline V lookup: CDR1 SGHNT, CDR2 YYREEE (reference sequence). The chain's CDR3 is CASSLGGRPVPYEQYF. The CDR3 nucleotides read TGTGCCAGCAGCTTGGGGGGCAGGCCTGTCCCGTACGAGCAGTACTTC.

This chain joins TRBV2 and TRBJ2-4; D possibly corresponds to TRBD2 (6 bases). V lost 8 bases, J lost 0 bases, and 14 bases lay in between. The CDR3 runs to 15 residues. Germline lookup yields CDR1 SNHLY and CDR2 FYNNEI. The CDR3 DNA reads TGTGCCAGCGCGGGACGGCTATTAGCCAAAAACATTCAGTACTTC. Its protein is CASAGRLLAKNIQYF.

The V call is TRBV24-1, the J call TRBJ1-1, with 10 bases fitting TRBD1. With V trimmed by 3 bases and J by 6 bases, 3 bases remained unmatched. CDR1 KGHDR and CDR2 SFDVKD come from the germline V gene. The CDR3 is 14 amino acids. The CDR3 coding sequence is TGTGCCACCAGTGATGGACAGGGGGACGCTGAAGCTTTCTTT. Translated: CATSDGQGDAEAFF.

The V and J genes are TRBV11-2 and TRBJ2-1; TRBD2 matches at 12 bases. The junction had 5 bases not matched to a gene; V was cut back by 5 bases and J by 9 bases. This CDR3 is 14 amino acids long. CDR1 is SGHAT and CDR2 is FQNNGV in the germline V gene. CDR3: CASSRGLAGSEQFF. CDR3 nucleotide sequence: TGTGCCAGCAGCCGAGGACTAGCGGGGAGTGAGCAGTTCTTC.

This chain connects TRBV7-8 to TRBJ2-2; TRBD1 might be the D (5 bases). CDR1 is SGHVS and CDR2 is FQNEAQ in the germline V gene. Deletions cut 7 bases from V and 0 bases from J, with 9 bases between. This CDR3 is built from 14 residues. The CDR3 region is CASKGPTNTGELFF. The CDR3 region has the DNA TGTGCCAGCAAGGGGCCAACGAACACCGGGGAGCTGTTTTTT.

This clone was recorded once. One junction end does not reproduce the germline sequence, and a read error may be involved. This sequence joins TRBV10-3 and TRBJ2-7, with D possibly TRBD2 on 7 matching bases. Per the germline V gene, CDR1 is ENHRY and CDR2 is SYGVKD. CDR3 length: 12 amino acids. CDR3 region: CAISESRGREFF. The DNA for the CDR3 is TGTGCCATCAGTGAGTCCCGGGGGCGGGAGTTCTTC.

J is TRBJ2-5 and V is TRBV27; D might be TRBD2 (6 bases). CDR3 size: 14 residues. Looked up from germline, CDR1 is MNHEY and CDR2 is SMNVEV (reference sequence). Trimming stripped 3 bases from V and 7 bases from J, with 15 bases between. DNA of the CDR3: TGTGCCAGCAGTTTGGGGACTGGGGTCGGGACCCAGTACTTC. Its translation is CASSLGTGVGTQYF.

CDR3 protein: CASSKGSGEALCSYEQYF. The CDR3 coding sequence is TGTGCCAGCAGCAAGGGCAGCGGGGAGGCTCTTTGCTCCTACGAGCAGTACTTC. The chain is built from TRBV21-1 and TRBJ2-7; the table's TRBD2 call for D was not verified on the DNA. TRBV21-1 is designated a pseudogene. There are 18 residues in the CDR3.

In its sample, this clone was seen a few times. The chain has TRBV2 and TRBJ1-1, with unresolved D. CDR1 is SNHLY and CDR2 is FYNNEI in the germline V gene. The CDR3 spans 11 residues. Between the trimmed V and J ends, which lost 11 bases and 7 bases, there was a span of 14 bases. The CDR3 DNA follows: TGTGCCGGAAGGAGGCGGGATGAAGCTTTCTTT. Translated, it gives CAGRRRDEAFF.

The chain uses TRBV18 and TRBJ2-3, with D perhaps TRBD2 (5 bases). Germline V gives CDR1 KGHSH, CDR2 LQKENI. The CDR3 length is 15 residues. V lost 2 bases, J lost 6 bases, and 15 bases lay in between. This chain's CDR3 is CASSPKSGYTDTQYF. The CDR3 DNA is TGTGCCAGCTCACCAAAAAGCGGTTACACCGATACGCAGTATTTT.

V usage is TRBV18 and J usage is TRBJ1-5; 7 bases agree with TRBD1. This CDR3 comprises 12 residues. The germline V gene has CDR1 KGHSH and CDR2 LQKENI. V was pared by 6 bases and J by 6 bases, with 2 bases of the junction left unmatched. The CDR3 DNA sequence: TGTGCCAGCTCCCGACAGGGTCAGCCCCAGCATTTT. It specifies CASSRQGQPQHF. The entire variable domain, with the rest obtained from reference TRBV18 and TRBJ1-5, is as follows: NAGVMQNPRHLVRRRGQEARLRCSPMKGHSHVYWYRQLPEEGLKFMVYLQKENIIDESGMPKERFSAEFPKEGPSILRIQQVVRGDSAAYFCASSRQGQPQHFGDGTRLSIL.